One TCR beta chain is described in this entry. Antigen unknown. The CDR3 has 14 amino acids. V gave up 1 base and J gave up 4 bases, with 13 bases separating them. Per the germline V gene, CDR1 is GTSNPN and CDR2 is SVGIG (reference sequence). The data were produced by immunoSEQ multiplex PCR, yet TCRdb's version contains in-frame clones alone and is incomplete. The sample has around 20,000 clones; roughly four fifths are singletons. The entry originates in a study of T cells in narcolepsy. General study findings and limits: Blood of same and different patients, but not healthy controls, reportedly held recurring autoreactive clonotypes. In some patient and control memory CD4+ samples, autoreactive clones were absent. HCRT-specific and TRIB2-specific autoreactive clonotypes appeared among same-patient CSF and blood CD4+ clonotypes.

Sequenced input: memory (CD45RA-) CD4+ T cells from blood. This chain uses TRBV30 with TRBJ2-5; the D gene is possibly TRBD1 (5 bases). The source of this sequence is a human donor in good health. CDR3 sequence (DNA): TGTGCCTGGAGTGCGCAGGGTTTAAGAGAGACCCAGTACTTC. Translation: CAWSAQGLRETQYF.